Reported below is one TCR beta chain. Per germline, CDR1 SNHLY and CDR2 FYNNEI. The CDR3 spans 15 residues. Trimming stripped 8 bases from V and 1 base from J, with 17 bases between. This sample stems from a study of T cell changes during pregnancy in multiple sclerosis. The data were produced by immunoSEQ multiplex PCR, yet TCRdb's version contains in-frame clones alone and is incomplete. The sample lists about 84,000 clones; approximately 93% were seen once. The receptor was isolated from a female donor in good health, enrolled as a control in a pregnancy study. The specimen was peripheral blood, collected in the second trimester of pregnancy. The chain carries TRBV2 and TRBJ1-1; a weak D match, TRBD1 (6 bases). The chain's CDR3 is CASWRGGGSNTEAFF. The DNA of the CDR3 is TGTGCCAGCTGGAGGGGGGGTGGGTCGAACACTGAAGCTTTCTTT.